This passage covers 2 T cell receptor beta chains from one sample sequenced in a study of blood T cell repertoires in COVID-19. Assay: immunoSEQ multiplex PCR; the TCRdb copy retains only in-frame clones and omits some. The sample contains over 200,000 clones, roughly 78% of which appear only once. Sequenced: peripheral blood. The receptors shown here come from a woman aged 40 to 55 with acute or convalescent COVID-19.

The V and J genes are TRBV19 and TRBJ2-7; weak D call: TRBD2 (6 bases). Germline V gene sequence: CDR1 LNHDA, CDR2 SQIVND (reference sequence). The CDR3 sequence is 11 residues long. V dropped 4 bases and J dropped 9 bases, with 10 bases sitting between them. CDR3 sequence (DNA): TGTGCCAGTAGTACGGGAGAAACGCAGTACTTC. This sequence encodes CASSTGETQYF.

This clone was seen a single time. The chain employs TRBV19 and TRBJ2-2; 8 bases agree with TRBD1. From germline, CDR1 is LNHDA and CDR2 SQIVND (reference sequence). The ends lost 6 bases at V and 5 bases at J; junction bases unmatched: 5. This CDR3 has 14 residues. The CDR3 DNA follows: TGTGCCAGTAGCCACGACAGGGGTACCGGGGAGCTGTTTTTT. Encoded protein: CASSHDRGTGELFF.